The sequence of this T cell receptor (beta chain) was determined in a study of response to subunit inactivated influenza vaccine. Regarding the study as a whole: After each seasonal influenza vaccination, few new T cells are recruited, the authors suggested.

The CDR3 length is 16 residues. Trimming removed 3 bases from V and 3 bases from J; junction bases left unmatched: 8. Germline CDR1 is SEHNR and CDR2 is FQNEAQ (reference sequence). Note on this clonotype: Its antigen is unidentified.

TCRdb fed the RT-PCR reads into MiXCR, producing one record per CDR3 protein. The sample holds 800,000 to 1,000,000 distinct CDR3 sequences, 20% to 25% seen once. Specimen: PBMCs from blood, collected less than 6 days after vaccination. This TCR derives from a man in his fifties who received an inactivated influenza vaccine. This chain connects TRBV7-9 to TRBJ2-3; 8 bases align to TRBD2. The CDR3 protein is CASSLAIGRVTDTQYF. The DNA of the CDR3 is TGTGCCAGCAGCTTGGCCATCGGGAGGGTGACAGATACGCAGTATTTT.